This TCR beta chain derives from a study of blood T cell repertoires in COVID-19. Study background: The study drew acute and convalescent COVID-19 samples from the United States, Italy and Spain. Sources were T cells, B-cell-depleted T cells, or PBMCs; the material itself was cDNA or gDNA.

The authors' processing: Amplification from reference gene primers served as the basis for estimated nucleated cell counts. Using immunoSEQ multiplex PCR, the repertoire was profiled, and TCRdb retains in-frame clones only, with some absent. V, J and clone size are taken as reported in that table, and D and trimming were inferred from the DNA itself. Of fewer than 250,000 clones listed, 85% are singletons. CDR1 is MNHEY, CDR2 SVGAGI, per germline. Losses at the gene ends were 7 bases for V and 4 bases for J; bases not matched to a gene: 0. This CDR3 spans 11 amino acids. The chain links TRBV6-5 to TRBJ1-2; 7 bases align to TRBD1. The TCR was taken from a woman in her sixties with active or convalescent COVID-19. The sample comprised peripheral blood. The CDR3 DNA reads TGTGCCAGCACAGGGGGCTATGGCTACACCTTC. Translation: CASTGGYGYTF.